The sequence of this T cell receptor beta chain was determined in a study of control samples from healthy donors and cancer patients. This clone came up once. Using immunoSEQ multiplex PCR, the repertoire was profiled, and TCRdb retains in-frame clones only, with some absent. The data contain about 150,000 clones, 90% to 95% of them singletons. Trimming removed 2 bases from V and 8 bases from J, with 9 bases in between. The CDR3 runs 12 residues. The chain carries TRBV12-3 or TRBV12-4 and TRBJ1-2, with D possibly being TRBD1 (5 bases). This TCR was recovered from a man aged 35-49 years in good health. What was sequenced was blood. The CDR3 sequence is CASSLRAGGYTF. For the CDR3, the DNA is TGTGCCAGCAGTTTACGGGCAGGGGGCTACACCTTC.